Reported below is one T cell receptor (beta chain). The table lists this clone with a few counts. Its antigen is currently not known. There are no base qualities to consult, and no much larger clone falls within one base. CDR1 and CDR2 are read off the germline V gene (reference sequence) as SEHNR and FQNEAQ. V ends up 1 base short and J 7 bases short, with an unmatched junction base count of 8. Counted from cysteine to phenylalanine, this CDR3 has 15 amino acids. Only the CDR3 DNA stays, 45 bases, in frame from base 1. This sample is part of a study of cytomegalovirus exposure and HLA in healthy donors (TCRdb year 2017). Concerning the study at large: In an earlier analysis of approximately 500 of the donors, 276 Gb of sequence data and about 110 million unique TCR beta sequences from 180 million or so T cells were reported. An early release that covered some 640 HLA-typed donors contained about 290 gigabases of sequencing data and 80 million or so unique TCR sequences. Among the roughly 380 genotyped donors, around 81% belonged to the genetic ancestry cluster associated with self-reported Caucasian donors. The study aimed to test whether cataloging public T cell receptors could reveal signatures of past pathogen exposure. The study profiled the T cell repertoires of approximately 700 subjects by immunosequencing and related them to cytomegalovirus serostatus. In addition to the first cohort of several hundred subjects, a separate validation cohort of 120 different subjects was used. High-throughput TCR immunosequencing, statistical association of individual TCRs with disease status, and machine learning were combined to predict cytomegalovirus infection status. A later analysis re-analyzed previously published TCR beta repertoires from 550 to 700 donors and added high-resolution HLA genotyping to study TCR occurrence patterns. In the later analysis, no new phenotypic data were used to find candidate immune exposures; instead, reliance was placed on TCR beta sequences and their occurrence across donors. An earlier analysis of some 500 of the donors used high-throughput TCR beta sequencing to judge whether each TCR beta V gene segment behaved as functional or pseudogenic. Donor age, sex, ethnicity and CMV serostatus were collected together with the repertoire data. In a later genetic analysis, genome-wide SNP genotypes for about 65% of the roughly 670 donors were used, and that subset was treated as a discovery cohort. Every discovery cohort repertoire had been produced on one sequencing platform. Both class I and class II loci were covered by HLA typing, at four-digit resolution. Typing coverage differed by locus: A, B, C, DRB1 and DQB1 were typed in about 620-630 donors, DQA1 in around 500, DPA1 in some 610, and DPB1 in around 490. Four or five DR-DQ haplotypes were handled as single units for association and clustering because linkage in the cohort was strong. Among around 400 genotyped donors of the cohort, an average of roughly 230,000 unique TCR beta nucleotide sequences was sequenced per donor, of which roughly 17% were non-productive. Findings and caveats that apply to the study as a whole: A total of around 150 TCR beta chains were listed by the study as associated with cytomegalovirus. According to a later analysis, most CMV-associated TCR beta chains appeared to be HLA-restricted, and the HLA associations seemed to be driven largely by CMV exposure. The authors suggested that the approach could potentially be generalized to other disease states and immunological phenotypes. A cluster of highly shared sequence variants was judged likely to be a technical artifact of the sequencing pipeline. Compared with the approximately 600-donor mean, donors in an Asian-associated ancestry cluster had fewer N-insertions in productive TCRs, according to a later genetic analysis. Because HLA typing was unavailable for some donors at each locus, only the typed subset was used in association tests. In this cohort, only TCR beta chains were sequenced, and detectable features were limited by the absence of alpha or paired-chain data. Linkage disequilibrium might explain the correlated functional status among segregating V segments, but an unknown experimental factor could not be ruled out. Roughly uniform sequencing depth across donors was assumed in presence/absence analyses, although this assumption may not hold. CMV serostatus was the only immune exposure information available for the cohort. A further reported finding was that TCR beta sequences accurately predicted the HLA-A and HLA-B alleles for most subjects in the first cohort. A later analysis found that HLA-associated TCR beta chains were more clonally expanded and had lower generation probabilities than equally common non-associated chains. An association between a missense DCLRE1C variant and V-gene and J-gene trimming of TCR beta chains was found in a later genetic analysis and replicated in an independent cohort. In an earlier analysis of 450 to 750 of the donors, most TCR beta V segments appeared in productive rearrangements about 87% or about 30% of the time, broadly matching IMGT annotations. In a later analysis, TCR association rates were found to vary across HLA loci, with the most associated TCRs seen for DRB1 alleles and the fewest for HLA-C alleles. Several of the top co-occurrence clusters appeared to be linked to parvovirus B19, influenza, CMV and Epstein-Barr virus, according to a later analysis. In a later analysis, more than 15,000 TCR beta sequences were associated with specific HLA alleles at a false discovery rate of 0.05. Most TCR sequences were seen in very few donors, while some public TCRs were found in many individuals. The earlier analysis of around 600 of the donors excluded approximately 17 rarely observed V segments, including chromosome 9 orphons, because counts were too low. Some IMGT-functional V segments, including TRBV6-2 and TRBV6-3, could not be distinguished by the 87-base-pair reads and were therefore excluded. When HLA alleles, especially DR and DQ, strongly co-occurred, TCR associations were difficult to assign to individual alleles. Cytomegalovirus status was reported to be diagnosed by the classifier with high specificity and sensitivity in both the original and validation cohorts. In vitro tests confirmed that three of the cytomegalovirus-associated TCR beta chains recognize cytomegalovirus antigens.

The cohort comprised some 680 healthy bone marrow donors. At the time of sampling, all cohort members were nominally healthy, though unrecorded immune exposures were likely present. The donor tested CMV seropositive and was one of the 289 seropositive cohort members. A peripheral blood sample was provided by each donor, and peripheral blood mononuclear cells were used for TCR beta sequencing. Genomic DNA extraction from the blood cell samples was performed with the Qiagen DNeasy Blood Extraction Kit. Library prep was done by the immunoSEQ multiplex PCR assay. For the multiplex PCR, a mixture combining 60 forward primers for TCR Vbeta segments and 13 reverse primers for TCR Jbeta segments was used. A multiplex PCR assay on genomic DNA amplified the CDR3 region of rearranged TCR beta genes. Amplified TCR beta libraries were sequenced as 87-base-pair reads on the Illumina HiSeq System. Per the authors' processing: A later analysis tallied tens of millions of unique TCR beta chains across the 610 or so repertoires, and approximately 12 million of those chains were shared by two or more donors. Raw reads were error-corrected and collapsed into unique sequences by a nearest-neighbor algorithm in which closely related sequences were merged to remove PCR and sequencing errors. To assign V, D and J gene segments, CDR3 sequences were aligned to IMGT reference sequences. Each retained sequence needed at least a six-nucleotide match to both a V gene segment and a J gene segment. Rearrangements were called productive when the CDR3 lacked stop codons and stayed in frame with V and J; all others were non-productive. CDR3 was defined by IMGT convention, running from the second conserved V-encoded cysteine to the conserved J-encoded phenylalanine. Sequences without an unambiguous match to a single V gene segment were excluded from the earlier analysis of almost 600 of the donors. In an earlier analysis of about 590 of the donors, a V segment was called functional when productive rearrangements were above 56.7%, and segregating when the standard deviation between donors exceeded 5%. To diagnose cytomegalovirus status from the catalog of TCR beta chain sequences, a statistical classification framework was built. In a later analysis, TCR nucleotide sequences were compared against IMGT/GENE-DB human TR gene sequences so that V and J genes could be assigned. In a later analysis, CDR3 sequences and most-parsimonious VDJ recombination scenarios were assigned using the TCRdist pipeline. In a later analysis, each TCR beta chain was defined by its CDR3 amino acid sequence together with its V-gene family, and reads without a unique V-gene family were excluded. To address suspected cross-contamination and a sequencing artifact, a later analysis removed a few hundred highly shared, low-generation-probability nucleotide sequences. In a later analysis, a clonal expansion index was calculated for each public chain from normalized within-repertoire ranks of inferred template counts. A later analysis computed generation probabilities with a VDJ recombination model fitted to out-of-frame rearrangements, and checked the results against IGoR. Hypergeometric tests were used in a later analysis to score TCR-TCR, TCR-HLA and TCR-CMV co-occurrence, with a repertoire-size bias correction applied to the TCR pairs. To estimate false discovery rates, a later analysis permuted the HLA or CMV assignments 20 times. In a later analysis, co-occurring TCRs were grouped using DBSCAN, and TCRdist sequence similarity was added for clustering within HLA-allele-positive subsets. Repertoires with fewer than 30,000 or more than 120,000 public chains were left out of co-occurrence clustering, as were five repertoires with anomalous nucleotide sharing. TCRdb carries this immuneACCESS record with in-frame sequences only. Its versions omit some clonotypes, under half of them owing to an unresolved V gene in the studies checked, with the rest unexplained. V, J and clone size derive from that table, while D and trimming were established from the DNA sequence. The sample table holds 80,000 to 100,000 clones, of which 55% to 65% were seen once. The ten largest clonotypes hold 15% of the sample.

Sequencing was done on a sample of PBMCs. This clonotype was obtained from a woman between 35 and 50 years old in good health and CMV-seropositive. This sequence uses TRBV7-9 and TRBJ2-7; 9 bases in the junction line up with TRBD1. The nucleotide sequence is TGTGCCAGCAGCTTAGAAGGGACAGGGTCCGGGGAGCAGTACTTC. Translated, it reads CASSLEGTGSGEQYF.